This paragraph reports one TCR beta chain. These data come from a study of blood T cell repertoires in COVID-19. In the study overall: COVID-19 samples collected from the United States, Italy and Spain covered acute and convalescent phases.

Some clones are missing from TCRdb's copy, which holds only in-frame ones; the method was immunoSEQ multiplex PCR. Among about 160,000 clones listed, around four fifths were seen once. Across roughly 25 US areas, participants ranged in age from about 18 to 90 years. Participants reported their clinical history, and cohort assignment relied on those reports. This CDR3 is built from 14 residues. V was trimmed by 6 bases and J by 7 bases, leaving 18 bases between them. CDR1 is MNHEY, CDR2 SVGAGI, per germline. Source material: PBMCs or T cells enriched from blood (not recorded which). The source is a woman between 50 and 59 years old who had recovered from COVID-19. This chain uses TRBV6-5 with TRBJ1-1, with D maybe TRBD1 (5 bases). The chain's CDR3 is CASSRDLLGGEAFF. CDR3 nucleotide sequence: TGTGCCAGCAGCCGGGACCTCCTGGGAGGTGAAGCTTTCTTT.